The 8 T cell receptor beta chains below were found in one sample sequenced in a study of T cells in Graves' hyperthyroidism and ophthalmopathy. Using RNA transcripts as the source, TCR beta CDR3 regions were amplified. HTBI primers were employed in a first-round RT-PCR of the TCR CDR3. TCRdb processed the multiplex PCR reads anew with MiXCR; each CDR3 protein has one entry. Counted here are hundreds of thousands of distinct CDR3 sequences, approximately 25% occurring once; the ten biggest clones make up about 11%. The sample taken for sequencing was blood. Every receptor here comes from a woman in her 30s with Graves' ophthalmopathy.

This clonotype has ten or more counts. The V gene is TRBV15, the J gene TRBJ1-3, with D possibly being TRBD1 (5 bases). The CDR3 is made up of 16 amino acids. Germline CDR1 is LNHNV and CDR2 is YYDKDF (reference sequence). Trimming pared 0 bases from V and 0 bases from J, leaving 9 bases between. CDR3 in amino acids: CATSRDPGSSGNTIYF. The CDR3 nucleotides are TGTGCCACCAGCAGAGACCCAGGGAGCTCTGGAAACACCATATATTTT.

This clonotype was seen repeatedly, ten times or more. The chain uses TRBV4-2 and TRBJ2-7, with D hard to call. This CDR3 contains 16 residues. The germline V and J ends were trimmed by 0 bases and 3 bases, with 15 bases remaining between them. Germline CDR1 reads LGHNA; CDR2 reads YNFKEQ. The CDR3 nucleotides are TGTGCCAGCAGCCAAGATCTTGGTGTTGGGAACTACGAGCAGTACTTC. Protein product: CASSQDLGVGNYEQYF.

The chain employs TRBV20-1 and TRBJ1-2; TRBD1 might be the D (6 bases). Trimming left V 6 bases short and J 0 bases short, with 14 bases between. Per germline, CDR1 DFQATT and CDR2 SNEGSKA (reference sequence). This CDR3 region has 14 residues. CDR3 loop: CSARRGGTNYGYTF. The CDR3 DNA is TGCAGTGCACGGAGGGGGGGAACTAACTATGGCTACACCTTC.

This clonotype was detected many times. At one end, the junction sequence differs from germline, possibly due to a read error. V usage is TRBV6-1 and J usage is TRBJ1-1, with D perhaps TRBD1 (5 bases). In germline, CDR1 is MNHNS, CDR2 SASEGT. The CDR3 runs 13 residues. The CDR3 is CASSGQGRTEAFF. CDR3 sequence (DNA): TGTGCCAGTAGTGGCCAGGGAAGGACTGAAGCTTTCTTT.

This clonotype was found many times. Relative to the germline gene, one junction end is altered; a read error may explain this. The rearrangement joins TRBV7-7 to TRBJ2-7; no clear D gene. Per germline, CDR1 SSHAT and CDR2 FNYEAQ (reference sequence). CDR3 length equals 13 residues. CDR3 residues: CASSSPLVYEQYF. The CDR3 DNA reads TGTGCTAGCAGCTCACCTCTAGTCTACGAGCAGTACTTC.

The chain uses TRBV7-8 and TRBJ1-5; D uncertain. Germline V lookup: CDR1 SGHVS, CDR2 FQNEAQ. CDR3 length equals 15 residues. Trimming took 0 bases from V and 5 from J, leaving 11 bases between them. Written as DNA, the CDR3 is TGTGCCAGCAGCTTAGCGTGGGGAGGGTATCAGCCCCAGCATTTT. This encodes CASSLAWGGYQPQHF.

As for this clonotype: A single base separates this from a much larger clone, so it may be a read error. This CDR3 fails to terminate in the conserved phenylalanine or tryptophan, so it likely reflects a read error. J is TRBJ2-2 and V is TRBV6-5; D is possibly TRBD1 or TRBD2 (5 bases each). The CDR3 is made up of 14 amino acids. Germline V gene lookup returns CDR1 MNHEY and CDR2 SVGAGI. The V and J ends lost 0 bases and 4 bases respectively, with 6 bases between them. The CDR3 is CASSYSRGTGELFL. In DNA, the CDR3 is TGTGCCAGCAGTTACTCGAGGGGCACCGGGGAGCTGTTTTTG.

This clonotype turned up a few times. The CDR3 reads CASSQRVGDGGTQYF. The CDR3 DNA reads TGTGCCAGCAGCCAGAGGGTGGGTGATGGAGGGACCCAGTACTTC. The chain couples TRBV4-2 to TRBJ2-5; TRBD2 might be the D (5 bases). V lost 3 bases, J lost 7 bases, and 18 bases lay in between. The CDR3 extends over 15 amino acids. Germline lookup yields CDR1 LGHNA and CDR2 YNFKEQ.